This TCR beta chain was retrieved from a study of blood T cell repertoires in COVID-19. In the study overall: Whether acute or convalescent, the COVID-19 samples came from the United States, Italy and Spain.

Sequencing was performed with immunoSEQ multiplex PCR; in TCRdb, only in-frame clones are kept and a portion is missing. The sample consists of 200,000 or so clones, roughly nine tenths of them appearing once. Germline V gene data show CDR1 as SGHRS and CDR2 as YFSETQ. The V segment lost 4 bases and the J segment 2 bases; nucleotides outside the gene matches: 6. The CDR3 spans 15 residues. The clonotype comes from a man aged 55 to 70 who had recovered from COVID-19. The source material was peripheral blood. The gene calls are TRBV5-1 and TRBJ2-1, with 7 bases that match TRBD1. The CDR3 nucleotides read TGCGCCAGCAGCCCGAGGGACAGCCCCTACAATGAGCAGTTCTTC. This gives the protein CASSPRDSPYNEQFF.